These 19 T cell receptor beta chains share one sample of origin, sequenced in a study of shared clonotypes between healthy human individuals. Method: immunoSEQ multiplex PCR; TCRdb's copy keeps in-frame clones and lacks some. Here the sample spans a few hundred thousand clones, around nine tenths being singletons. The sample comprised memory CD8+ T cells sorted from blood. Subset denoted: CD45RO+ cells pooled with CCR7-negative TemRA cells. The source is a man aged 18 to 30 in good health.

The chain couples TRBV7-2 to TRBJ2-5; D perhaps matches TRBD1 (6 bases). Trimming took off 0 bases at V and 4 bases at J, with 12 bases between the two ends. Germline V gives CDR1 SGHTA, CDR2 FQGNSA. This CDR3 comprises 15 residues. CDR3 in DNA: TGTGCCAGCAGCTTAGCGCCCCTAGGGGGAGAGACCCAGTACTTC. It translates to CASSLAPLGGETQYF. The entire variable domain, with the rest obtained from reference TRBV7-2 and TRBJ2-5, is as follows: GAGVSQSPSNKVTEKGKDVELRCDPISGHTALYWYRQSLGQGLEFLIYFQGNSAPDKSGLPSDRFSAERTGGSVSTLTIQRTQQEDSAVYLCASSLAPLGGETQYFGPGTRLLVL.

This clone was detected only a few times. The gene calls are TRBV7-9 and TRBJ2-1; D gene uncertain. Germline V lookup: CDR1 SEHNR, CDR2 FQNEAQ (reference sequence). V was cut by 0 bases and J by 9 bases, with 9 bases left in between. CDR3 length: 13 residues. The chain's CDR3 is CASSLARVGEQFF. DNA of the CDR3: TGTGCCAGCAGCTTAGCTAGGGTCGGTGAGCAGTTCTTC. The full variable domain, with the rest looked up from reference TRBV7-9 and TRBJ2-1, is DTGVSQNPRHKITKRGQNVTFRCDPISEHNRLYWYRQTLGQGPEFLTYFQNEAQLEKSRLLSDRFSAERPKGSFSTLEIQRTEQGDSAMYLCASSLARVGEQFFGPGTRLTVL.

The chain links TRBV30 to TRBJ2-1, with D hard to call. Trimming stripped 4 bases from V and 9 bases from J, with 22 bases between. In germline, CDR1 is GTSNPN, CDR2 SVGIG (reference sequence). The CDR3 runs 15 residues. DNA for the CDR3: TGTGCCTGGACCCATTTGGGCAGGAGACTCACTGAGCAGTTCTTC. As protein: CAWTHLGRRLTEQFF.

The V call is TRBV4-2, the J call TRBJ1-1; D perhaps matches TRBD1 (5 bases). Between the trimmed V and J ends, which lost 2 bases and 3 bases, there was a span of 16 bases. Germline V gene sequence: CDR1 LGHNA, CDR2 YNFKEQ. The CDR3 consists of 16 residues. The CDR3 nucleotides are TGTGCCAGCAGCCAAAGCGGGAGGGGACTCCACACTGAAGCTTTCTTT. Translation gives CASSQSGRGLHTEAFF.

The rearrangement links TRBV11-2 to TRBJ1-2, with 9 nucleotides matching TRBD1. In germline, CDR1 is SGHAT, CDR2 FQNNGV. This CDR3 region has 15 residues. The V gene end was trimmed by 3 bases and the J gene end by 1 base; junction bases not matched to a gene: 3. The CDR3 DNA sequence: TGTGCCAGCAGCTTGGGGACAGGGAGTAACTATGGCTACACCTTC. Protein product: CASSLGTGSNYGYTF.

The CDR3 region has the DNA TGTGCCATCAGTGGGCTAGCGGGAGGGCCTGAGAGGAATGAGCAGTTCTTC. Its protein product is CAISGLAGGPERNEQFF. The genes are TRBV10-3 and TRBJ2-1; 12 positions match TRBD2. V was clipped by 4 bases and J by 7 bases; unmatched bases: 11. Germline CDR1 and CDR2: ENHRY and SYGVKD. The CDR3 consists of 17 residues.

The rearrangement links TRBV7-6 to TRBJ2-2; D gene uncertain. V shed 5 bases and J shed 5 bases, with 12 bases lying between them. Per germline, CDR1 SGHVS and CDR2 FNYEAQ. The CDR3 contains 14 residues. This CDR3 reads CASSAPGPTGELFF. CDR3 nucleotides: TGTGCCAGCAGCGCCCCCGGACCGACCGGGGAGCTGTTTTTT. Combining the CDR3 with reference TRBV7-6 and TRBJ2-2 gives the whole variable domain GAGVSQSPRYKVTKRGQDVALRCDPISGHVSLYWYRQALGQGPEFLTYFNYEAQQDKSGLPNDRFSAERPEGSISTLTIQRTEQRDSAMYRCASSAPGPTGELFFGEGSRLTVL.

The V call is TRBV7-9, the J call TRBJ2-7; 8 bases are a match to TRBD1. In germline, CDR1 is SEHNR, CDR2 FQNEAQ (reference sequence). Trimming at V came to 5 bases and at J to 4 bases, leaving 10 bases not matched to a gene. This CDR3 has 15 amino acids. The CDR3 sequence: CASSPGAGGVYEQYF. CDR3 DNA: TGTGCCAGCAGCCCCGGCGCAGGGGGCGTTTACGAGCAGTACTTC.

This chain connects TRBV5-1 to TRBJ2-5; 10 bases match TRBD1. CDR1 is SGHRS and CDR2 is YFSETQ in the germline V gene. The ends lost 4 bases at V and 5 bases at J; junction bases unmatched: 11. The CDR3 sequence is 16 residues long. The CDR3 sequence: CASSPWATGGPETQYF. In DNA, the CDR3 is TGCGCCAGCAGCCCGTGGGCGACAGGGGGCCCGGAGACCCAGTACTTC.

The chain employs TRBV6-5 and TRBJ2-5; D gene unclear. The germline V gene has CDR1 MNHEY and CDR2 SVGAGI. The V end lost 0 bases, the J end lost 6 bases, and 17 bases lay between the germline ends. The CDR3 is 16 residues long. Here the CDR3 reads CASSYSRNLGEKTQYF. CDR3 DNA sequence: TGTGCCAGCAGTTACTCCCGAAATTTGGGTGAAAAGACCCAGTACTTC.

The rearrangement uses TRBV7-9 and TRBJ2-5; 7 bases are a match to TRBD1. Looked up from germline, CDR1 is SEHNR and CDR2 is FQNEAQ (reference sequence). The CDR3 is 14 amino acids. V lost 4 bases, J lost 7 bases, and 9 bases stayed unmatched. The CDR3 reads CASSSTGNFVTQYF. The CDR3 DNA follows: TGTGCCAGCAGCTCGACAGGGAATTTTGTGACCCAGTACTTC.

The genes are TRBV2 and TRBJ1-2, with a weak D call TRBD1 (6 bases). The germline V gene has CDR1 SNHLY and CDR2 FYNNEI. The CDR3 has 15 amino acids. V was cut by 1 base and J by 4 bases, with 13 bases left in between. The CDR3 protein is CASSEGVAGVYGYTF. The CDR3 region has the DNA TGTGCCAGCAGTGAAGGGGTTGCAGGGGTCTATGGCTACACCTTC.

The chain is built from TRBV7-2 and TRBJ2-5; D possibly matches TRBD1 or TRBD2 (5 bases each). The CDR3 spans 13 residues. Trimming took off 5 bases at V and 2 bases at J, with 9 bases between the two ends. CDR1 SGHTA and CDR2 FQGNSA come from the germline V gene. In nucleotides, the CDR3 is TGTGCCAGCAGCCCGGGACCGCAAGAGACCCAGTACTTC. Amino acids: CASSPGPQETQYF.

There are a few counts of this clone. V usage is TRBV27 and J usage is TRBJ2-6; D not certain. This CDR3 comprises 16 residues. With 0 bases removed from V and 1 base from J, the gap between germline ends came to 7 bases. Germline V gives CDR1 MNHEY, CDR2 SMNVEV (reference sequence). The CDR3 DNA sequence: TGTGCCAGCAGTTTATCGACGGCATCTGGGGCCAACGTCCTGACTTTC. Translated, it gives CASSLSTASGANVLTF.

The chain recombines TRBV6-5 with TRBJ2-7; D is undetermined. Trimming pared 0 bases from V and 6 bases from J, leaving 12 bases between. The CDR3 loop spans 14 amino acids. CDR1 and CDR2 from the germline V gene are MNHEY and SVGAGI. The chain's CDR3 is CASSYSERPFEQYF. DNA of the CDR3: TGTGCCAGCAGTTACTCAGAGCGCCCGTTCGAGCAGTACTTC.

The chain recombines TRBV2 with TRBJ2-1, with 7 bases lining up with TRBD2. There are 15 residues in the CDR3. Per germline, CDR1 SNHLY and CDR2 FYNNEI. Trimming cost V 3 bases and J 6 bases; bases outside gene matches: 8. CDR3 nucleotides: TGTGCCAGCAGTGATTGGCGGGAGCGGGCCAATGAGCAGTTCTTC. It codes for CASSDWRERANEQFF. The whole variable domain, filled in from reference TRBV2 and TRBJ2-1, reads EPEVTQTPSHQVTQMGQEVILRCVPISNHLYFYWYRQILGQKVEFLVSFYNNEISEKSEIFDDQFSVERPDGSNFTLKIRSTKLEDSAMYFCASSDWRERANEQFFGPGTRLTVL.

This sequence joins TRBV11-2 and TRBJ2-2; D is uncertain. Germline V gene lookup returns CDR1 SGHAT and CDR2 FQNNGV. V was shortened by 5 bases and J by 7 bases, with 5 bases between the two germline ends. CDR3 length: 11 amino acids. CDR3 in DNA: TGTGCCAGCAGCCGTTACGGGGAGCTGTTTTTT. Encoded protein: CASSRYGELFF.

The V gene is TRBV2, the J gene TRBJ2-2; 9 nucleotides line up with TRBD1. The CDR3 loop spans 16 amino acids. Trimming took 8 bases from V and 4 from J; bases not matched to a gene: 11. The germline V gene encodes CDR1 SNHLY and CDR2 FYNNEI. CDR3 nucleotides: TGTGCCAGCTACACACCGGGACAGGGCCTCACCGGGGAGCTGTTTTTT. Its protein product is CASYTPGQGLTGELFF.

The chain is built from TRBV5-6 and TRBJ1-1; D unclear. V shed 4 bases and J shed 3 bases, with 16 bases lying between them. This CDR3 region has 15 residues. Per germline, CDR1 SGHDT and CDR2 YYEEEE. Here the CDR3 reads CASSPGGRTYTEAFF. The CDR3 DNA follows: TGTGCCAGCAGCCCGGGCGGCAGGACTTACACTGAAGCTTTCTTT.